The source of this T cell receptor beta chain is a study of cytomegalovirus exposure and HLA in healthy donors. Study outcomes and limitations: A few V segments could not be told apart, such as TRBV6-2 and TRBV6-3, and were left out.

V lost 6 bases, J lost 5 bases, and 19 bases lay in between. CDR3 length: 15 amino acids. Germline loops: CDR1 ENHRY, CDR2 SYGVKD. The PCR was carried out with 60 Vbeta primers and 13 Jbeta primers. TCRdb keeps only in-frame clones here, not all; method: immunoSEQ multiplex PCR. The sample has more than 100,000 clones; approximately 72% are singletons. Points on this clone: Its antigen is still unknown.

Sequencing was carried out using PBMCs. The sequence came from a man between 18 and 29 years old in good health and CMV-seronegative. The chain links TRBV10-3 to TRBJ1-1; D perhaps matches TRBD1 (5 bases). The CDR3 loop is CAIRQDNRGTTEAFF. Here the CDR3 DNA reads TGTGCCATCAGGCAGGACAACCGAGGAACAACTGAAGCTTTCTTT.